The 2 T cell receptor beta chains presented below share a single source sample, sequenced in a study of OX40 agonist ivuxolimab in advanced cancers. This table comes from immunoSEQ multiplex PCR, and its TCRdb copy is limited to in-frame clones, with some not included. The sample has tens of thousands of clones, approximately 80% seen once. Source: CD4+ or CD8+ T cells sorted from blood, taken in a trial of the OX40 agonist ivuxolimab. All receptors derive from an adult with an advanced solid tumor such as melanoma, head and neck, liver or kidney cancer.

This chain links TRBV19 with TRBJ2-5; TRBD1 aligns across 7 bases. V lost 5 bases to trimming and J lost 1 base; unmatched junction nucleotides: 7. The CDR3 spans 15 residues. CDR1 and CDR2 from the germline V gene are LNHDA and SQIVND (reference sequence). CDR3 loop: CASSPVQGIQETQYF. The CDR3 DNA is TGTGCCAGTAGTCCGGTACAGGGGATCCAAGAGACCCAGTACTTC.

CDR3: CASSLGGTGSDTQYF. The CDR3 DNA reads TGTGCCAGCAGCTTAGGAGGGACAGGGTCAGATACGCAGTATTTT. The gene calls are TRBV7-2 and TRBJ2-3, with 9 bases lining up with TRBD1. CDR3 size: 15 residues. V lost 1 base and J lost 4; bases outside the gene matches: 3. The germline CDR1 and CDR2 sequences are SGHTA and FQGNSA.